These 23 T cell receptor beta chains were sequenced from one sample in a study of beta chain features in type 1 diabetes listed by TCRdb under 2018. Library method: the immunoSEQ multiplex PCR assay. All of the isolated RNA was reverse transcribed with the High Capacity cDNA Reverse Transcription Kit, so expressed TCRB transcripts were sequenced. TCRdb re-hosts the immuneACCESS table, in-frame sequences only. Its copies lack some clones; in the studies checked, an unresolved V gene accounts for under half of them, and the cause for the rest is not known. Counted in this sample were some 160,000 clones; approximately 9% of them appeared once. The biggest ten clones account for 2.3% of the sample. The specimen was central memory CD4+ T cells from blood. These receptors were taken from a woman younger than 30 in good health.

This clone showed up just a few times. V usage is TRBV28 and J usage is TRBJ2-5; TRBD1 is a possible D gene (6 bases). The J call may be wrong; the DNA end is better matched by TRBJ2-7. CDR3 length equals 13 residues. Germline-derived CDR1 and CDR2 are MDHEN and SYDVKM. The CDR3 reads CASRSGQTYEQYF. CDR3 bases: TGTGCCAGCAGATCCGGACAGACCTACGAGCAGTACTTC.

This clone was observed a few times. Here the CDR3 reads CATSRDLREPQHF. CDR3 nucleotides: TGTGCCACCAGCAGAGATCTCAGGGAGCCCCAGCATTTT. The chain is built from TRBV15 and TRBJ1-5; tentative D call: TRBD1 (5 bases). The germline V and J ends were trimmed by 0 bases and 8 bases, with 8 bases remaining between them. Germline CDR1 LNHNV, CDR2 YYDKDF (reference sequence). CDR3 size: 13 residues.

The chain carries TRBV4-3 and TRBJ2-5; D is possibly TRBD1 (6 bases). V lost 6 bases to trimming and J lost 4 bases, with 15 bases between them. The CDR3 is 14 amino acids. CDR1 LGHNA and CDR2 YSLEER come from the germline V gene. The CDR3 sequence: CASSRQPGAETQYF. The DNA for the CDR3 is TGCGCCAGCAGTCGCCAACCAGGGGCAGAGACCCAGTACTTC.

The table lists this clone with many counts. This rearrangement joins TRBV11-2 to TRBJ1-2, with 8 bases identical to TRBD1. V lost 4 bases to trimming and J lost 5 bases; unmatched junction nucleotides: 12. The CDR3 has 16 amino acids. The V gene's germline CDR1 is SGHAT and CDR2 FQNNGV. CDR3 amino acids: CASSSLSTGGKYGYTF. The CDR3, as DNA: TGTGCCAGCAGCTCTTTGTCCACAGGGGGGAAATATGGCTACACCTTC.

This clone was observed a few times. The V and J genes are TRBV9 and TRBJ1-1; tentative D call: TRBD1 (6 bases). Germline CDR1 is SGDLS and CDR2 is YYNGEE. This CDR3 is built from 13 residues. V shed 3 bases and J shed 3 bases, with 9 bases lying between them. The CDR3 DNA is TGTGCCAGCAGCGAGCGGGGGCACACTGAAGCTTTCTTT. As protein: CASSERGHTEAFF. Complete variable domain (other parts from reference TRBV9 and TRBJ1-1): DSGVTQTPKHLITATGQRVTLRCSPRSGDLSVYWYQQSLDQGLQFLIQYYNGEERAKGNILERFSAQQFPDLHSELNLSSLELGDSALYFCASSERGHTEAFFGQGTRLTVV.

This sequence joins TRBV9 and TRBJ2-5; D may be TRBD1 (5 bases). Germline V gene lookup returns CDR1 SGDLS and CDR2 YYNGEE. The CDR3 runs to 14 residues. V lost 4 bases and J lost 4, with 14 bases in between. CDR3 nucleotides: TGTGCCAGCAGCCCCTCGTCCCAGGGAGAGACCCAGTACTTC. Translated, it gives CASSPSSQGETQYF.

About this clone itself: Other DNA sequences of this sample code for an identical CDR3. CDR3 coding DNA: TGCGCCAGCAGCTCGGGACTAGCGGGAGGGTCGTACCAAGAGACCCAGTACTTC. Its protein product is CASSSGLAGGSYQETQYF. The chain is built from TRBV5-1 and TRBJ2-5, with 16 nucleotides matching TRBD2. Germline CDR1 is SGHRS and CDR2 is YFSETQ. Germline trimming cut 3 bases from V and 0 bases from J; bases unmatched to any gene: 5. The CDR3 runs to 18 residues.

This chain links TRBV5-1 with TRBJ2-5; 9 nucleotides align to TRBD2. The CDR3 is 14 amino acids. Germline lookup yields CDR1 SGHRS and CDR2 YFSETQ. Trimming took 4 bases from V and 7 from J; bases not matched to a gene: 8. Here the CDR3 DNA reads TGCGCCAGCAGCAGCGGGGGGTCTGGGCCGACCCAGTACTTC. Translated: CASSSGGSGPTQYF.

The chain uses TRBV13 and TRBJ2-7; maybe TRBD1 (5 bases). V lost 2 bases and J lost 7, with 15 bases in between. The length of the CDR3 is 14 residues. Looked up from germline, CDR1 is PRHDT and CDR2 is FYEKMQ (reference sequence). CDR3 nucleotides: TGTGCCAGCAGCTTACCGCAGGGTTTGGGAGAGCAGTACTTC. This encodes CASSLPQGLGEQYF.

J is TRBJ2-7 and V is TRBV7-2; the match to TRBD1 covers 7 bases. CDR3 length: 15 amino acids. The V gene end was trimmed by 4 bases and the J gene end by 7 bases; junction bases not matched to a gene: 13. The germline V gene has CDR1 SGHTA and CDR2 FQGNSA. The CDR3 loop is CASSYAGTVGGEQYF. Here the CDR3 DNA reads TGTGCCAGCAGCTACGCCGGGACAGTCGGAGGAGAGCAGTACTTC.

This clone was seen a handful of times. The CDR3 coding sequence is TGCGCCAGCAGCTTTGCAGGGGCAAATGAGCAGTTCTTC. This encodes CASSFAGANEQFF. The chain carries TRBV5-1 and TRBJ2-1; D possibly corresponds to TRBD1 (6 bases). The CDR3 has 13 residues. Germline V gives CDR1 SGHRS, CDR2 YFSETQ. V was pared by 2 bases and J by 7 bases, with 10 bases between.

The CDR3 spells CASSSPYEQYF. CDR3 bases: TGTGCCAGCAGCTCCCCCTACGAGCAGTACTTC. The J gene is TRBJ2-7, the V gene TRBV28; D ambiguous. Germline-derived CDR1 and CDR2 are MDHEN and SYDVKM. V was pared by 6 bases and J by 2 bases, with 5 bases between. This CDR3 is built from 11 residues.

The CDR3 DNA follows: TGTGCCAGCAGCTTGGGGAATCTCCCGGGTAGGCACTATGGCTACACCTTC. It encodes CASSLGNLPGRHYGYTF. The chain combines TRBV5-6 with TRBJ1-2; D call uncertain. V lost 0 bases to trimming and J lost 3 bases, with 18 bases between them. Germline V gene sequence: CDR1 SGHDT, CDR2 YYEEEE. The CDR3 consists of 17 residues.

This clone was seen at least ten times. The V call is TRBV7-3, the J call TRBJ2-1; 16 bases line up with TRBD2. The CDR3 length is 16 residues. Germline V gene data show CDR1 as SGHTA and CDR2 as FQGTGA. J gave up 10 bases and V 5 bases, and 8 bases lay outside the gene matches. The CDR3 region has the DNA TGTGCCAGCAGCCGCGAGGGGACTAGCGGGGGGGCGGAGCAGTTCTTC. Residues: CASSREGTSGGAEQFF.

This clone was picked up a small number of times. The chain links TRBV5-4 to TRBJ2-3, with D perhaps TRBD1 (6 bases). Germline-derived CDR1 and CDR2 are SGHNT and YYREEE (reference sequence). V was trimmed by 4 bases and J by 2 bases, leaving 11 bases between them. The CDR3 is 14 amino acids. The CDR3 loop is CASSPTGPTDTQYF. In DNA, the CDR3 is TGTGCCAGCAGCCCGACAGGACCCACAGATACGCAGTATTTT.

This clone was seen more than once but under ten times. The rearrangement joins TRBV6-6 to TRBJ1-2; 12 bases map to TRBD1. The V gene end was trimmed by 6 bases and the J gene end by 8 bases; junction bases not matched to a gene: 4. The CDR3 has 13 amino acids. Germline lookup yields CDR1 MNHNY and CDR2 SVGAGI (reference sequence). In DNA, the CDR3 is TGTGCCAGCAGGGGACAGGGGGCCGGAGGCTACACCTTC. It encodes CASRGQGAGGYTF.

The table lists this clone with many counts. J is TRBJ2-2 and V is TRBV5-1, with D tentatively TRBD1 (6 bases). The CDR3 has 13 amino acids. V shed 4 bases and J shed 7 bases, with 11 bases lying between them. CDR1 is SGHRS and CDR2 is YFSETQ in the germline V gene. The CDR3 sequence: CASSAQGFGELFF. CDR3 nucleotide sequence: TGCGCCAGCAGCGCCCAGGGGTTCGGGGAGCTGTTTTTT.

This clone was counted between two and nine times. This chain uses TRBV5-5 with TRBJ1-6; the match to TRBD1 covers 7 bases. The CDR3 length is 14 residues. Germline assignment: CDR1 SGHKS and CDR2 YYEKEE (reference sequence). Trimming removed 4 bases from V and 7 bases from J; junction bases left unmatched: 5. CDR3 loop: CASSIAGGNSPLHF. The DNA for the CDR3 is TGTGCCAGCAGCATCGCAGGGGGAAATTCACCCCTCCACTTT.

The CDR3, as DNA: TGCGCCAGCATGAGGGACAGGGCTCGCACAGATACGCAGTATTTT. As protein: CASMRDRARTDTQYF. This chain connects TRBV5-1 to TRBJ2-3; TRBD1 aligns across 9 bases. Per germline, CDR1 SGHRS and CDR2 YFSETQ. The CDR3 contains 15 residues. J was trimmed by 1 base and V by 6 bases; bases with no gene match: 6.

This clone was picked up a small number of times. The V and J genes are TRBV9 and TRBJ1-3; the D is unclear. In germline, CDR1 is SGDLS, CDR2 YYNGEE. V lost 2 bases to trimming and J lost 2 bases, with 14 bases between them. The CDR3 sequence is 16 residues long. CDR3 bases: TGTGCCAGCAGCGTTACGGTTGCGAGTCCTGGAAACACCATATATTTT. Translated, it gives CASSVTVASPGNTIYF.

This sequence joins TRBV30 and TRBJ2-5; 10 bases are shared with TRBD1. Germline CDR1 reads GTSNPN; CDR2 reads SVGIG (reference sequence). The junction had 2 bases not matched to a gene; V was cut back by 5 bases and J by 5 bases. The CDR3 is 12 residues long. The CDR3 sequence is CAWGTGEETQYF. For the CDR3, the DNA is TGTGCCTGGGGGACAGGGGAGGAGACCCAGTACTTC.

This clone occurred a few times. A read error may produce the germline difference seen at one junction end. The chain combines TRBV11-2 with TRBJ2-5, with D possibly TRBD1 on 5 matching bases. CDR1 and CDR2 from the germline V gene are SGHAT and FQNNGV. CDR3 length equals 15 residues. This chain's CDR3 is CASSRGRANQETQYF. The CDR3 bases are TGTGCCAGCAGCCGCGGCAGGGCTAACCAGGAGACCCAGTACTTC.

The gene calls are TRBV29-1 and TRBJ1-1, with 7 bases fitting TRBD1. CDR3 size: 11 residues. V shed 6 bases, J shed 4 bases, and the junction held 2 bases outside the gene matches. The germline V gene encodes CDR1 SQVTM and CDR2 ANQGSEA. Written as DNA, the CDR3 is TGCAGCGTCCGGGACAGCACTGAAGCTTTCTTT. It specifies CSVRDSTEAFF.